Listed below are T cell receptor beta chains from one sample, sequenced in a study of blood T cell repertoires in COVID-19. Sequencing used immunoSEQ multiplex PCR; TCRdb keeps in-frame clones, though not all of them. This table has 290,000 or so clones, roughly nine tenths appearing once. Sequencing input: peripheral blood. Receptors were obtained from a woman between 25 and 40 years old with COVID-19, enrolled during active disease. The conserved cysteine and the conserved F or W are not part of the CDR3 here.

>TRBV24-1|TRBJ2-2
ATSDSGREDTGELF
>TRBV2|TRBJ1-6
ASSEQGKTDSPLH
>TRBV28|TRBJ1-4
ASRPQADRVKSTNEKLF
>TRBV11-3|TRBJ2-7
ASRIGTGTSEDEQY
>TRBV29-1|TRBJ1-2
SVVNRGASGYT
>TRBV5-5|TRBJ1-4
ASSLQTGVWEKLF
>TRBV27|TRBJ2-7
ASSLSPGNYEQY
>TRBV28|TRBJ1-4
ASTTLQGPSNEKLF
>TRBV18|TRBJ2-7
ASSPTGWRFEQY
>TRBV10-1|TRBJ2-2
ASSESGRDTGELF
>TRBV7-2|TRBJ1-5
ASSLAQYSNQPQH
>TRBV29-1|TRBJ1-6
SGRTGNNSPLH
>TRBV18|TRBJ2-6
ASSFDSIVGTGETGANVLT
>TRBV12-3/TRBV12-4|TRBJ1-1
ASTLTENTEAF
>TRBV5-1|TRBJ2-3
ASSLETGGLDTQY
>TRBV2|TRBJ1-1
ATDRAVNTEAF
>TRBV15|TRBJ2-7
ATSRSSTSAHEQY
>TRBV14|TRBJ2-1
ASSQRTSGALPREQF
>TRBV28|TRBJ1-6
ASSLTGGNSPLH
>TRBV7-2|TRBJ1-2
ASSATDDSNYGYT
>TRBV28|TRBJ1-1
ASQEGGLNTEAF
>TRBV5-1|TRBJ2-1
ASSFGLAGSYNEQF
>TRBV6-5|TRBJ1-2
ASRRGPGAYGYT
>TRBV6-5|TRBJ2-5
ASSATQGAGKTQY
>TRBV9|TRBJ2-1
ASSAGAYNEQF
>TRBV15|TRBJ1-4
ATSRDSSRGSEKLF
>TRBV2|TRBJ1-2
ASSDDRDGYT
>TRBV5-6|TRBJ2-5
ASSLEFSGVTETQY
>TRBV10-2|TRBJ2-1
ASSEFDEQF
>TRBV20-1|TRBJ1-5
SASTILFQGNQPQH
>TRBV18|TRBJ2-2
ASSPRGVANTGELF
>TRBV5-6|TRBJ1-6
ASSFGGDAPLH
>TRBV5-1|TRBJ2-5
ASSLTGTGGEETQY
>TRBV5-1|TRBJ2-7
ASSPRDRENYEQY
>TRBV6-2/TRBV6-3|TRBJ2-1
ASSYSGLAAYNEQF
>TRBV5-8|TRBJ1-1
ASSLETGGVKGMNTEAF
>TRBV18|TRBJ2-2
ASSLSGRETTGELF
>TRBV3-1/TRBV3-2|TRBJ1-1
ASSQGSGTEAF
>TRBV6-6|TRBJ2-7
ASGLNYEQY
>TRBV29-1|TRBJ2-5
SVLTGGGETQY
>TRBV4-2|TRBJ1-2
ASSQDGTGHNYGYT
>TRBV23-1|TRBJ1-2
ASSHIRGDYGYT
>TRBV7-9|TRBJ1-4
ASSSDRATNEKLF
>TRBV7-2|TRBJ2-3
ASSSRIRGTDTQY
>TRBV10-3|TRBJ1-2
AISEEWGKDFREIGYT
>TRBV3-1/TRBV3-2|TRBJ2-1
ASSQYHPTSGKNDEQF
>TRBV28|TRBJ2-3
ASSLQGGNTDTQY
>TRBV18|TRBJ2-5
ASSPGLAHQETQY
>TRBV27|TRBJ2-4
ASSLSTGRNIQY
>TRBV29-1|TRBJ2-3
SVGVTDTQY
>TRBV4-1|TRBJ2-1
ASSQGGSLYNEQF
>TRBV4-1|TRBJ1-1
ASSHQTGPMNTEAF